The 31 T cell receptor beta chains below were found in one sample sequenced in a study of control samples from healthy donors and cancer patients. Libraries were prepared by immunoSEQ multiplex PCR; TCRdb keeps only in-frame clonotypes and omits some of them. The profile shows about 160,000 clones, about 95% of them singletons. The sample consisted of PBMCs. Receptors originate from a man between 60 and 70 years old with colorectal cancer.

The chain joins TRBV10-3 to TRBJ1-4; 7 bases align to TRBD1. J was trimmed by 0 bases and V by 8 bases; bases with no gene match: 12. The CDR3 consists of 17 residues. Germline CDR1 is ENHRY and CDR2 is SYGVKD. The CDR3 here is CAIGTRDSSATNEKLFF. Written as DNA, the CDR3 is TGTGCCATCGGAACCCGGGACAGCTCAGCAACTAATGAAAAACTGTTTTTT.

This chain uses TRBV3-1 (or the pseudogene TRBV3-2) with TRBJ1-2; D gene unclear. CDR1 is LGHDT, CDR2 YNNKEL, per germline (reference sequence). The CDR3 totals 15 residues. Trimming removed 1 base at V and 3 bases at J, with 12 bases between. The CDR3 DNA reads as TGTGCCAGCAGCCAAGCGTTAGGTAGTGACTATGGCTACACCTTC. Translation: CASSQALGSDYGYTF.

This clone appeared once. The V gene is TRBV2, the J gene TRBJ2-5; 7 bases match TRBD2. Per the germline V gene, CDR1 is SNHLY and CDR2 is FYNNEI. The CDR3 contains 15 residues. V lost 7 bases, J lost 6 bases, and 14 bases stayed unmatched. Written as DNA, the CDR3 is TGTGCCAGCACCGAGCCGGGACGCAGCGGGAAGACCCAGTACTTC. Translation: CASTEPGRSGKTQYF.

The CDR3 sequence is CASSSTNYGYTF. CDR3 nucleotides: TGTGCCAGCTCCTCTACTAACTATGGCTACACCTTC. This chain links TRBV18 with TRBJ1-2; D remains unclear. The CDR3 sequence is 12 residues long. Trimming removed 6 bases from V and 0 bases from J, with 5 bases in between. Germline V lookup: CDR1 KGHSH, CDR2 LQKENI.

V and J are TRBV30 and TRBJ1-2, with D possibly matching TRBD1 (6 bases). The CDR3 contains 14 residues. Trimming took 5 bases from V and 8 from J, leaving 21 bases between them. Germline V gene lookup returns CDR1 GTSNPN and CDR2 SVGIG (reference sequence). The CDR3: CAWRDNRALGGYTF. The CDR3 coding sequence is TGTGCCTGGCGGGACAATAGGGCGCTGGGCGGCTACACCTTC.

CDR3: CASSLGQRGGTDTQYF. DNA of the CDR3: TGCGCCAGCAGCTTGGGACAGCGGGGGGGCACAGATACGCAGTATTTT. The V call is TRBV5-1, the J call TRBJ2-3, with 9 bases lining up with TRBD2. The CDR3 runs to 16 residues. Germline V gene data show CDR1 as SGHRS and CDR2 as YFSETQ. Trimming cost V 0 bases and J 1 base; bases outside gene matches: 3.

CDR3 sequence (DNA): TGTGCCACCAGCAGAGATCGGGACAGCACAGATACGCAGTATTTT. Translating gives CATSRDRDSTDTQYF. J is TRBJ2-3 and V is TRBV15; possibly TRBD1 or TRBD2 for D (5 bases each). The CDR3 spans 15 residues. Trimming left V 0 bases short and J 0 bases short, with 7 bases between. Germline values: CDR1 LNHNV, CDR2 YYDKDF (reference sequence).

CDR3 nucleotides: TGTGCCAGCAGCACGGGACGCAAGACCCGCGTTGAAAAACTGTTTTTT. It encodes CASSTGRKTRVEKLFF. The V and J genes are TRBV5-4 and TRBJ1-4, with D perhaps matching TRBD1 (5 bases). The V end lost 4 bases, the J end lost 7 bases, and 20 bases lay between the germline ends. Germline CDR1 is SGHNT and CDR2 is YYREEE (reference sequence). CDR3 length: 16 residues.

This clone has just a few counts. This chain links TRBV9 with TRBJ2-5; 10 bases align to TRBD2. Germline values: CDR1 SGDLS, CDR2 YYNGEE. V lost 0 bases and J lost 3; bases outside the gene matches: 5. The CDR3 has 16 residues. The CDR3 bases are TGTGCCAGCAGCGTAGGCCTTACTAGCGGGGAAGAGACCCAGTACTTC. Translating it yields CASSVGLTSGEETQYF.

V usage is TRBV5-7 and J usage is TRBJ1-4; maybe TRBD1 (6 bases). TRBV5-7 is treated as an ORF (open reading frame) with a function not yet certain. V lost 0 bases to trimming and J lost 0 bases, with 12 bases between them. The CDR3 runs 17 residues. The CDR3, as DNA: TGTGCCAGCAGCTTGGTGGGGACATCTGCAACTAATGAAAAACTGTTTTTT. Amino acid sequence: CASSLVGTSATNEKLFF.

This sequence joins TRBV10-3 and TRBJ1-2; tentative D call: TRBD1 (5 bases). The CDR3 spans 13 residues. V shed 4 bases and J shed 4 bases, with 10 bases lying between them. The germline V gene encodes CDR1 ENHRY and CDR2 SYGVKD. The CDR3, as DNA: TGTGCCATCAGTGCTGGGACCCTCTATGGCTACACCTTC. Its translation is CAISAGTLYGYTF.

The chain employs TRBV7-2 and TRBJ2-7; D gene uncertain. Germline loops: CDR1 SGHTA, CDR2 FQGNSA. The CDR3 totals 16 residues. V shed 2 bases and J shed 6 bases, with 20 bases lying between them. This CDR3 is CASSLRWSAGAAEQYF. CDR3 DNA sequence: TGTGCCAGCAGCTTAAGGTGGTCGGCTGGTGCAGCCGAGCAGTACTTC.

The genes are TRBV28 and TRBJ2-7; possibly TRBD2 for D (5 bases). The germline gives CDR1 MDHEN, CDR2 SYDVKM. The CDR3 has 15 residues. Trimming pared 3 bases from V and 5 bases from J, leaving 17 bases between. The CDR3 sequence is CASSFFGQAGDEQYF. CDR3 nucleotides: TGTGCCAGCAGTTTCTTCGGTCAGGCGGGCGACGAGCAGTACTTC.

The chain recombines TRBV11-2 with TRBJ2-5; D remains unclear. The germline V and J ends were trimmed by 0 bases and 5 bases, with 7 bases remaining between them. This CDR3 contains 13 residues. Germline V gene sequence: CDR1 SGHAT, CDR2 FQNNGV. Here the CDR3 reads CASSLDGAETQYF. As DNA, the CDR3 is TGTGCCAGCAGCTTAGACGGAGCGGAGACCCAGTACTTC.

The rearrangement joins TRBV27 to TRBJ2-7; a possible D gene is TRBD2 (5 bases). CDR3 length: 17 residues. Germline CDR1 reads MNHEY; CDR2 reads SMNVEV (reference sequence). Deletions cut 0 bases from V and 2 bases from J, with 17 bases between. This CDR3 is CASSLSMGEAGAYEQYF. The CDR3, as DNA: TGTGCCAGCAGTTTATCTATGGGAGAGGCAGGAGCCTACGAGCAGTACTTC.

J is TRBJ2-1 and V is TRBV2; 8 bases are shared with TRBD2. The germline CDR1 and CDR2 sequences are SNHLY and FYNNEI. This CDR3 region has 15 residues. V dropped 3 bases and J dropped 4; count of bases not matched to a gene: 5. The CDR3 loop is CASSENGGGYNEQFF. The CDR3 nucleotides read TGTGCCAGCAGTGAGAACGGGGGGGGTTACAATGAGCAGTTCTTC. Full variable domain (rest looked up from reference TRBV2 and TRBJ2-1): EPEVTQTPSHQVTQMGQEVILRCVPISNHLYFYWYRQILGQKVEFLVSFYNNEISEKSEIFDDQFSVERPDGSNFTLKIRSTKLEDSAMYFCASSENGGGYNEQFFGPGTRLTVL.

The chain has TRBV5-6 and TRBJ1-2; D might be TRBD1 (6 bases). CDR1 SGHDT and CDR2 YYEEEE come from the germline V gene. Between the trimmed V and J ends, which lost 0 bases and 5 bases, there was a span of 11 bases. The CDR3 extends over 14 amino acids. DNA for the CDR3: TGTGCCAGCAGCTTGGTCACAGGGATATATGGCTACACCTTC. This translates into CASSLVTGIYGYTF. The full variable domain, with the rest looked up from reference TRBV5-6 and TRBJ1-2, is DAGVTQSPTHLIKTRGQQVTLRCSPKSGHDTVSWYQQALGQGPQFIFQYYEEEERQRGNFPDRFSGHQFPNYSSELNVNALLLGDSALYLCASSLVTGIYGYTFGSGTRLTVV.

V usage is TRBV11-2 and J usage is TRBJ2-3; D may match TRBD1 or TRBD2 (6 bases each). Trimming took 0 bases from V and 10 from J, leaving 11 bases between them. Germline CDR1 is SGHAT and CDR2 is FQNNGV. The CDR3 loop spans 13 amino acids. CDR3 DNA: TGTGCCAGCAGCTTAGACTTAAGGGGGGCGCAGTATTTT. Protein: CASSLDLRGAQYF.

This clone appeared a single time. The J gene is TRBJ2-7, the V gene TRBV19, with 12 positions matching TRBD1. V dropped 10 bases and J dropped 1; count of bases not matched to a gene: 17. The CDR3 has 18 amino acids. Germline loops: CDR1 LNHDA, CDR2 SQIVND (reference sequence). The CDR3: CATSPSGTGGFRSYEQYF. In DNA, the CDR3 is TGTGCCACCTCCCCCTCCGGGACAGGGGGCTTTCGGTCCTACGAGCAGTACTTC.

V and J are TRBV3-1 (or the pseudogene TRBV3-2) and TRBJ2-7; weak D call: TRBD1 (5 bases). Trimming stripped 7 bases from V and 8 bases from J, with 36 bases between. Germline CDR1 reads LGHDT; CDR2 reads YNNKEL (reference sequence). This CDR3 is 19 amino acids long. This chain's CDR3 is CASIAQPRYPREPGCKQYF. The CDR3 DNA is TGTGCCAGCATTGCCCAACCCCGCTACCCCAGGGAACCCGGCTGCAAGCAGTACTTC.

Turning to this clone: This same CDR3 is encoded by further DNA sequences in the sample. The chain employs TRBV7-9 and TRBJ1-5; D gene unclear. CDR3 length: 12 amino acids. Trimming removed 0 bases from V and 5 bases from J, with 2 bases in between. Germline V gene sequence: CDR1 SEHNR, CDR2 FQNEAQ (reference sequence). For the CDR3, the DNA is TGTGCCAGCAGCTTAGCCGATCAGCCCCAGCATTTT. As protein: CASSLADQPQHF.

The chain joins TRBV19 to TRBJ2-5; D not certain. This CDR3 region has 16 residues. The germline gives CDR1 LNHDA, CDR2 SQIVND (reference sequence). V was shortened by 8 bases and J by 5 bases, with 24 bases between the two germline ends. The DNA for the CDR3 is TGTGCCAGTTCCCGATCGCGAGGCCTGGGTGGCGAGACCCAGTACTTC. Its protein is CASSRSRGLGGETQYF.

The rearrangement links TRBV7-9 to TRBJ1-1; D not certain. CDR1 is SEHNR and CDR2 is FQNEAQ in the germline V gene (reference sequence). The CDR3 has 13 residues. Trimming removed 3 bases at V and 1 base at J, with 6 bases between. The DNA of the CDR3 is TGTGCCAGCAGCTTCAGAGAGAACACTGAAGCTTTCTTT. Protein: CASSFRENTEAFF.

The V call is TRBV19, the J call TRBJ2-7, with 8 nucleotides matching TRBD2. The V gene's germline CDR1 is LNHDA and CDR2 SQIVND (reference sequence). This CDR3 has 14 amino acids. V lost 1 base to trimming and J lost 2 bases; unmatched junction nucleotides: 1. As DNA, the CDR3 is TGTGCCAGTAGTATAGCGGGGGGGGCCTACGAGCAGTACTTC. It yields the protein CASSIAGGAYEQYF.

This clone was seen only once. The chain joins TRBV20-1 to TRBJ1-6, with D unresolved. The V end was cut by 3 bases, the J end by 0 bases, with 6 bases between. The germline gives CDR1 DFQATT, CDR2 SNEGSKA (reference sequence). There are 14 residues in the CDR3. The DNA for the CDR3 is TGCAGTGCTAGTGGCGTCTCCTATAATTCACCCCTCCACTTT. This translates into CSASGVSYNSPLHF.

V usage is TRBV30 and J usage is TRBJ1-2; D unclear. Germline V gene data show CDR1 as GTSNPN and CDR2 as SVGIG (reference sequence). This CDR3 comprises 13 residues. Deletions cut 1 base from V and 4 bases from J, with 10 bases between. CDR3 sequence (DNA): TGTGCCTGGAGTGGCAGCGACGCCTATGGCTACACCTTC. Translated, it gives CAWSGSDAYGYTF. Supplemented by reference TRBV30 and TRBJ1-2, the full variable domain reads SQTIHQWPATLVQPVGSPLSLECTVEGTSNPNLYWYRQAAGRGLQLLFYSVGIGQISSEVPQNLSASRPQDRQFILSSKKLLLSDSGFYLCAWSGSDAYGYTFGSGTRLTVV.

This clone was detected once. The genes are TRBV27 and TRBJ1-1; tentative D call: TRBD1 (5 bases). V was clipped by 6 bases and J by 1 base, with 24 bases between them. CDR3 length: 18 amino acids. CDR1 MNHEY and CDR2 SMNVEV come from the germline V gene (reference sequence). CDR3 bases: TGTGCCAGCAGCCCCCGTCCTATCCCCCCTGGGGGGAACACTGAAGCTTTCTTT. Encoded protein: CASSPRPIPPGGNTEAFF.

The chain is built from TRBV28 and TRBJ1-3; TRBD1 matches at 8 bases. This CDR3 has 15 amino acids. With V trimmed by 5 bases and J by 4 bases, 7 bases remained unmatched. Germline assignment: CDR1 MDHEN and CDR2 SYDVKM. The CDR3 here is CASSTTGAAGNTIYF. The CDR3 nucleotides are TGTGCCAGCAGTACGACAGGGGCGGCAGGAAACACCATATATTTT.

The CDR3 loop reads CAWSVGTADGYTF. The CDR3 nucleotides read TGTGCCTGGAGTGTCGGGACAGCTGATGGCTACACCTTC. This rearrangement joins TRBV30 to TRBJ1-2, with TRBD1 matching 7 bases. The junction had 4 bases not matched to a gene; V was cut back by 0 bases and J by 6 bases. The length of the CDR3 is 13 residues. Germline CDR1 and CDR2: GTSNPN and SVGIG (reference sequence). Supplemented by reference TRBV30 and TRBJ1-2, the full variable domain reads SQTIHQWPATLVQPVGSPLSLECTVEGTSNPNLYWYRQAAGRGLQLLFYSVGIGQISSEVPQNLSASRPQDRQFILSSKKLLLSDSGFYLCAWSVGTADGYTFGSGTRLTVV.

The gene calls are TRBV5-6 and TRBJ1-4; 7 positions agree with TRBD1. The germline gives CDR1 SGHDT, CDR2 YYEEEE. The CDR3 is made up of 15 amino acids. V gave up 5 bases and J gave up 2 bases; unmatched junction bases: 6. The CDR3 here is CASSFGTVTNEKLFF. The CDR3 bases are TGTGCCAGCAGTTTTGGGACAGTTACTAATGAAAAACTGTTTTTT.

The sample holds a few counts of this clone. The chain employs TRBV19 and TRBJ1-5; perhaps TRBD1 as D (6 bases). The germline V and J ends were trimmed by 7 bases and 4 bases, with 11 bases remaining between them. Germline CDR1 reads LNHDA; CDR2 reads SQIVND (reference sequence). The CDR3 runs 13 residues. The CDR3 DNA follows: TGTGCCAGTAAGGACAGCTTGAATCAGCCCCAGCATTTT. Its translation is CASKDSLNQPQHF.